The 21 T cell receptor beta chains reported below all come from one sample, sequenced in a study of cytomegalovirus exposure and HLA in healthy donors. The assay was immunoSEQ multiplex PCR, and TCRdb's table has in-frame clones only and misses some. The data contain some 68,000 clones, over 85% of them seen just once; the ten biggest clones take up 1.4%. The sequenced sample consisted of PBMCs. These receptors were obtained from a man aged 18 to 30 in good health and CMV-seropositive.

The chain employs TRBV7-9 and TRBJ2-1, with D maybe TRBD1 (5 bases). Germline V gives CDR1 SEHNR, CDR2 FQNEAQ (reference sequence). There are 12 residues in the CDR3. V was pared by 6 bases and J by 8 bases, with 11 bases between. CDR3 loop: CASSEQGDEQFF. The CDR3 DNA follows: TGTGCCAGCAGTGAGCAGGGTGATGAGCAGTTCTTC.

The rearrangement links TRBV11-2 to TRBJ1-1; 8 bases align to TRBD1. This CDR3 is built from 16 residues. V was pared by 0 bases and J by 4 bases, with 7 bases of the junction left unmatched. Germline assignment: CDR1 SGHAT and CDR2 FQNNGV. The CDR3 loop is CASSLDPQGARTEAFF. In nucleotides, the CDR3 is TGTGCCAGCAGCTTAGATCCGCAGGGGGCGCGCACTGAAGCTTTCTTT.

The CDR3 reads CASSLAGLSEKLFF. DNA of the CDR3: TGCGCCAGCAGCTTGGCAGGGCTGAGTGAAAAACTGTTTTTT. The chain combines TRBV5-1 with TRBJ1-4; perhaps TRBD1 as D (5 bases). Between the trimmed V and J ends, which lost 0 bases and 7 bases, there was a span of 10 bases. The V gene's germline CDR1 is SGHRS and CDR2 YFSETQ. The CDR3 consists of 14 residues.

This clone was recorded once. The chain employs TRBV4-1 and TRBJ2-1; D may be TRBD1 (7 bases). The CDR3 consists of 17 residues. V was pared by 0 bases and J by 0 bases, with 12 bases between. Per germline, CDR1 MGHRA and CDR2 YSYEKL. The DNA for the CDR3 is TGCGCCAGCAGCCAAGATTCAGGGGGGAGCTCCTACAATGAGCAGTTCTTC. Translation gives CASSQDSGGSSYNEQFF.

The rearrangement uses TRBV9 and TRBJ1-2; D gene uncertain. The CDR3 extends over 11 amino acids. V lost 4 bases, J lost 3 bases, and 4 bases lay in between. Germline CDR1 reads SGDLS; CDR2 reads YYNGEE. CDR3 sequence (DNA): TGTGCCAGCAGCACGGACTATGGCTACACCTTC. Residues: CASSTDYGYTF.

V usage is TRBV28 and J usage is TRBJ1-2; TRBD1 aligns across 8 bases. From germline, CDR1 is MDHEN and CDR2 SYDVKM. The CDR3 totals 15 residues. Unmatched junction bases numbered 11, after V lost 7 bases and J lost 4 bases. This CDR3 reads CASTTTRDRLYGYTF. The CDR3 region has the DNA TGTGCCAGCACCACAACCCGGGACAGGCTCTATGGCTACACCTTC.

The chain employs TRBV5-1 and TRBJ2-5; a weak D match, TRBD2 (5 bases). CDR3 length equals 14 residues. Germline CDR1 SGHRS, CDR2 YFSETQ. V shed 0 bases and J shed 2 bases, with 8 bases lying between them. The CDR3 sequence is CASSLGRDQETQYF. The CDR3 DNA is TGCGCCAGCAGCTTGGGTCGGGATCAAGAGACCCAGTACTTC.

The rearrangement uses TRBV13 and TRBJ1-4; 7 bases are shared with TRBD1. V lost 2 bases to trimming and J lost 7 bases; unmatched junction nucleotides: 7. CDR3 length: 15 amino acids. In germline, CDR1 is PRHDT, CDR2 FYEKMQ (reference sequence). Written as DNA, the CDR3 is TGTGCCAGCAGCTTAAGGGGGCTACATAGTGAAAAACTGTTTTTT. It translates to CASSLRGLHSEKLFF.

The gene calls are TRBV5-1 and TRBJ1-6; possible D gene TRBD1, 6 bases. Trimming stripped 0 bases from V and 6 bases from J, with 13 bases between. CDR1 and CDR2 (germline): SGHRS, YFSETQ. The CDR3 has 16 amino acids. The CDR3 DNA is TGCGCCAGCAGCTTGGGATTTGGACAGCCTAATTCACCCCTCCACTTT. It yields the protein CASSLGFGQPNSPLHF.

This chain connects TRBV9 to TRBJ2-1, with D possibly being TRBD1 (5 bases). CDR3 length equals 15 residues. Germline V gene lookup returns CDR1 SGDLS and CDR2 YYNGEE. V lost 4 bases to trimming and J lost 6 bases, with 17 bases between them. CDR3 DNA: TGTGCCAGCAGCCCCCAAGGGGCCTTAGGCAATGAGCAGTTCTTC. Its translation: CASSPQGALGNEQFF.

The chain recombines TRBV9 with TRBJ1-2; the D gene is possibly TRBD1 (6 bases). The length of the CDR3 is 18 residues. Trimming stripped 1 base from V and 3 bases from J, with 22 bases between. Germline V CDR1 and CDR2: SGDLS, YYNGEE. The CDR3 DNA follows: TGTGCCAGCAGCGTACGAGGCCAGGGGACCGTCGGCGACTATGGCTACACCTTC. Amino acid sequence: CASSVRGQGTVGDYGYTF.

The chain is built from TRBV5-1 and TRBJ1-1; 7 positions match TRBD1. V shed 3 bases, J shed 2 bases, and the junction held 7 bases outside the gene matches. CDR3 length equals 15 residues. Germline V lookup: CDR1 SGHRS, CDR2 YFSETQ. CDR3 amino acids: CASSWGTEYNTEAFF. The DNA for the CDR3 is TGCGCCAGCAGCTGGGGGACAGAGTATAACACTGAAGCTTTCTTT.

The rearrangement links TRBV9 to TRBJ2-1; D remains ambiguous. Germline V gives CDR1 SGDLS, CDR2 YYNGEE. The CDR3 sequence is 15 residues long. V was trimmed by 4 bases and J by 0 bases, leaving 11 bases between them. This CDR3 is CASSPQTRSYNEQFF. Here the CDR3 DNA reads TGTGCCAGCAGCCCCCAGACTCGCTCCTACAATGAGCAGTTCTTC.

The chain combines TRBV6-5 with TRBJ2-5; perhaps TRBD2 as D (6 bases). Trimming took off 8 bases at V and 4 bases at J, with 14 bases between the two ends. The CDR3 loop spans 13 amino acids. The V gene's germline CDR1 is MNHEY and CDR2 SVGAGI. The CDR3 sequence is CASRIPGLETQYF. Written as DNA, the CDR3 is TGTGCCAGCCGAATACCGGGACTAGAGACCCAGTACTTC.

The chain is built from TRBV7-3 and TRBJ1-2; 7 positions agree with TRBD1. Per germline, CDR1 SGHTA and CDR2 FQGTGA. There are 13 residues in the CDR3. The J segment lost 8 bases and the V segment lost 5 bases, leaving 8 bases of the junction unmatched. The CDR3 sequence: CASSPDRVRGYTF. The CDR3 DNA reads TGTGCCAGCAGCCCTGACAGGGTCCGGGGCTACACCTTC.

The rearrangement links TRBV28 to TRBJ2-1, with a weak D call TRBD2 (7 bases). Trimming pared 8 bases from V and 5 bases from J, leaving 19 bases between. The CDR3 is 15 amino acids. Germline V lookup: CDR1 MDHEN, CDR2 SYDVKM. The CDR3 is CASLGGPEAHNEQFF. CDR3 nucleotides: TGTGCCAGCTTGGGGGGGCCCGAAGCCCACAATGAGCAGTTCTTC.

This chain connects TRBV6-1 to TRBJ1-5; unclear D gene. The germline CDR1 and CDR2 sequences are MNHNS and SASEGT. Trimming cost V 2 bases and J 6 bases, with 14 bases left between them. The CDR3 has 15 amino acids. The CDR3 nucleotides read TGTGCCAGCAGTGAAAGCGAAGATCGGGGTCAGCCCCAGCATTTT. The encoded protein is CASSESEDRGQPQHF.

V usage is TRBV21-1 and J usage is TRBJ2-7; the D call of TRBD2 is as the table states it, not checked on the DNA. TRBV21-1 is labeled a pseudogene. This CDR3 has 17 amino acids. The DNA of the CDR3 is TGTGCCAGCAGCTCCCTGGGGGTAGCGGGAGATCTTGGGGAGCAGTACTTC. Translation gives CASSSLGVAGDLGEQYF.

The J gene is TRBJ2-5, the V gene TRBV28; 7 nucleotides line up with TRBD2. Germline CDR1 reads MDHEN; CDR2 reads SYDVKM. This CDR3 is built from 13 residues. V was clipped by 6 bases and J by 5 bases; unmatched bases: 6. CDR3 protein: CASRGGPGETQYF. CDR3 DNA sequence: TGTGCCAGCAGGGGAGGGCCAGGGGAGACCCAGTACTTC.

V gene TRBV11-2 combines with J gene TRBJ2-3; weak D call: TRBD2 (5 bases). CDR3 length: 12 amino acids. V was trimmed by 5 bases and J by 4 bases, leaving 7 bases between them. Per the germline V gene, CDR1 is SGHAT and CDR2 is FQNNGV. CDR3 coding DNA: TGTGCCAGCAGCCCCGGGGCAGATACGCAGTATTTT. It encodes CASSPGADTQYF. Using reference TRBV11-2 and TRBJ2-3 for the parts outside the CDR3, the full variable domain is EAGVAQSPRYKIIEKRQSVAFWCNPISGHATLYWYQQILGQGPKLLIQFQNNGVVDDSQLPKDRFSAERLKGVDSTLKIQPAKLEDSAVYLCASSPGADTQYFGPGTRLTVL.

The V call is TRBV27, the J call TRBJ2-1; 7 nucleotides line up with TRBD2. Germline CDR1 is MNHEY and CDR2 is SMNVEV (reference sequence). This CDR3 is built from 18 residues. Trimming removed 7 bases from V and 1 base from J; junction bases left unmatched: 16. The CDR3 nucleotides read TGTGCCAGCACTGGGGTCAATAGCGGGTACCCATCCTACAATGAGCAGTTCTTC. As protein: CASTGVNSGYPSYNEQFF.